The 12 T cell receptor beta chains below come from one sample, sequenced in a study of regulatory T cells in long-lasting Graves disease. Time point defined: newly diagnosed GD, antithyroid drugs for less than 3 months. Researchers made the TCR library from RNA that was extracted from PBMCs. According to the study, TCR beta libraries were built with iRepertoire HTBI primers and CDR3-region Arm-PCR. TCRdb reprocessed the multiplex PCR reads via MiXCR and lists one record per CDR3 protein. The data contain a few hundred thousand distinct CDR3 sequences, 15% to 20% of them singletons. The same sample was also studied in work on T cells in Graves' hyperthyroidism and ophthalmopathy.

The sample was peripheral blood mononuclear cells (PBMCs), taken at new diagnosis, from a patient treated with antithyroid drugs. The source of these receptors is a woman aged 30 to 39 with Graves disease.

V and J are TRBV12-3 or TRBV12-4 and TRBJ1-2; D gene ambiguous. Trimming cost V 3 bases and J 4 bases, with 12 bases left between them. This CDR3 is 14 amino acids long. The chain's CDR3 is CASSFGQALYGYTF. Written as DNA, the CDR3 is TGTGCCAGCAGTTTTGGGCAGGCGCTCTATGGCTACACCTTC.

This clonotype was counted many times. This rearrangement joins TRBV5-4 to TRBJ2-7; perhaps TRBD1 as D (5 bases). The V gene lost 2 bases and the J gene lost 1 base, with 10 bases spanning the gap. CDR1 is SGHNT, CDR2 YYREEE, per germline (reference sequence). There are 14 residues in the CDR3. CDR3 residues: CASSLQDTSYEQYF. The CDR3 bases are TGTGCCAGCAGCTTACAGGACACTTCCTACGAGCAGTACTTC.

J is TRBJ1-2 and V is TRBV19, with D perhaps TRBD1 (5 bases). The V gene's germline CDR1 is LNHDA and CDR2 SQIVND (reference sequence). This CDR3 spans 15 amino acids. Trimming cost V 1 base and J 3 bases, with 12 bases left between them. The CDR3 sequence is CASSIVGAYDYGYTF. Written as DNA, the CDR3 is TGTGCCAGTAGTATAGTCGGGGCTTACGACTATGGCTACACCTTC.

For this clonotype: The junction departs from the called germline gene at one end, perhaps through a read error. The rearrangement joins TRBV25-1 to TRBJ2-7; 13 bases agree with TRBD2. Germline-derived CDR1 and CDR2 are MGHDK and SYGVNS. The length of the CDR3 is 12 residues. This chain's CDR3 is CASSKGLAGAHF. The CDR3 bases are TGTGCCAGCAGTAAAGGACTAGCGGGGGCCCACTTC.

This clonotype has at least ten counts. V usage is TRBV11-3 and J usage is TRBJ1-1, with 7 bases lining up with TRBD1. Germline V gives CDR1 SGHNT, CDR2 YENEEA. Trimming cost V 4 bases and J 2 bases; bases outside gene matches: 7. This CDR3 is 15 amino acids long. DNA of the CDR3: TGTGCCAGCAGCTCCTCCCGGACAGGTAACACTGAAGCTTTCTTT. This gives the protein CASSSSRTGNTEAFF.

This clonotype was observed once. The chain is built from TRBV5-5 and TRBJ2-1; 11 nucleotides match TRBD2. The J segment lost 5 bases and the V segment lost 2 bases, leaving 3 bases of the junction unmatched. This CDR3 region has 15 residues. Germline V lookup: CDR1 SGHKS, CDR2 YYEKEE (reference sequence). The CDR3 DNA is TGTGCCAGCAGCTTACTAGCGGGGGCCCACAATGAGCAGTTCTTC. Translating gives CASSLLAGAHNEQFF.

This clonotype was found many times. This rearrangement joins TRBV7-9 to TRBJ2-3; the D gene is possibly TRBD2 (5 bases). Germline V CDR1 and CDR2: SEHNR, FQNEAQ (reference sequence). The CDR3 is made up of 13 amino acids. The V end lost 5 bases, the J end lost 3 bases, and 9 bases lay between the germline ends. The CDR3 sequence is CASSPGETDTQYF. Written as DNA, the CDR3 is TGTGCCAGCAGCCCCGGGGAGACAGATACGCAGTATTTT.

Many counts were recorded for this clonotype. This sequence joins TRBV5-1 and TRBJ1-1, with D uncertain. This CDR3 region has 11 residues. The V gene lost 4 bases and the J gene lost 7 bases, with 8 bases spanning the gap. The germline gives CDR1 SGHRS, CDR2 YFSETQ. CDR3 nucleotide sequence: TGCGCCAGCAGCGACGCAGGTGAAGCTTTCTTT. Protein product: CASSDAGEAFF.

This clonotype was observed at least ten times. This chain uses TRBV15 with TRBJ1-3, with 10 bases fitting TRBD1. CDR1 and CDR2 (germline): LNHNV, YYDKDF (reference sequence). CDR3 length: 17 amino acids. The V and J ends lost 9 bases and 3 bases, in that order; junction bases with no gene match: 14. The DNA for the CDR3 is TGTGCCACGCAGGACAGGGGGAGGAAACTGTATGGAAACACCATATATTTT. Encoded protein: CATQDRGRKLYGNTIYF.

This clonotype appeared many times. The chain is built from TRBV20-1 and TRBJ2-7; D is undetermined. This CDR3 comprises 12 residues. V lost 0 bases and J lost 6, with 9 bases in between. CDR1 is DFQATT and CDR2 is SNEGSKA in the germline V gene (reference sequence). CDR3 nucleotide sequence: TGCAGTGCTAGAGACCGGGTCGGCGAGCAGTACTTC. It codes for CSARDRVGEQYF.

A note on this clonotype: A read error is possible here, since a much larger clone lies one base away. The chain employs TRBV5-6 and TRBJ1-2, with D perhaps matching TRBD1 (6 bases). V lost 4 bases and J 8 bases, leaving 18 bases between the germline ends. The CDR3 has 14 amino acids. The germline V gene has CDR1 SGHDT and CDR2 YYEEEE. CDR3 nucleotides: TGTGCCAGCAGCCCCCGCAGACAGGTCCAAGGCTACACCTTC. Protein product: CASSPRRQVQGYTF.

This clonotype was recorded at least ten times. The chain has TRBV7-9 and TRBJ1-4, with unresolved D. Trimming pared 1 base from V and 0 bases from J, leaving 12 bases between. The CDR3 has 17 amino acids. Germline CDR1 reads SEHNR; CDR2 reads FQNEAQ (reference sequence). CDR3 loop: CASSLGGETATNEKLFF. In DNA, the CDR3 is TGTGCCAGCAGCTTAGGTGGGGAGACTGCAACTAATGAAAAACTGTTTTTT.